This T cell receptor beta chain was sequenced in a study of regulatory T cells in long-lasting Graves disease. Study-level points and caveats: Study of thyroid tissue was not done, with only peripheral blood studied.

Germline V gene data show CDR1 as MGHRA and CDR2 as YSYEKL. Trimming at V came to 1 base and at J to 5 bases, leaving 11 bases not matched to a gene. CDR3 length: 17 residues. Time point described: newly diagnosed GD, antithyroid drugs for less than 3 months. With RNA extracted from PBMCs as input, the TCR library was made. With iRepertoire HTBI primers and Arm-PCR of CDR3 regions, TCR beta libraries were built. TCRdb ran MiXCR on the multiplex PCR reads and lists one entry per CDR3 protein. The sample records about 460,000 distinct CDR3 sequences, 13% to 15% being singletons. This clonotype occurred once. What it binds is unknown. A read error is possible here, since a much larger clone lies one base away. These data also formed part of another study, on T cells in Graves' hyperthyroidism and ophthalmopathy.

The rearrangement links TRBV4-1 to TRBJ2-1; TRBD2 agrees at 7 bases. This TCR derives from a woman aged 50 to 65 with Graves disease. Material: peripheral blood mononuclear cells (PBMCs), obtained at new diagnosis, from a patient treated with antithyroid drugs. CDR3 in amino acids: CASSQAFRTSANNEQFF. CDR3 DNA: TGCGCCAGCAGCCAAGCCTTTAGAACTAGCGCCAACAATGAGCAGTTCTTC.